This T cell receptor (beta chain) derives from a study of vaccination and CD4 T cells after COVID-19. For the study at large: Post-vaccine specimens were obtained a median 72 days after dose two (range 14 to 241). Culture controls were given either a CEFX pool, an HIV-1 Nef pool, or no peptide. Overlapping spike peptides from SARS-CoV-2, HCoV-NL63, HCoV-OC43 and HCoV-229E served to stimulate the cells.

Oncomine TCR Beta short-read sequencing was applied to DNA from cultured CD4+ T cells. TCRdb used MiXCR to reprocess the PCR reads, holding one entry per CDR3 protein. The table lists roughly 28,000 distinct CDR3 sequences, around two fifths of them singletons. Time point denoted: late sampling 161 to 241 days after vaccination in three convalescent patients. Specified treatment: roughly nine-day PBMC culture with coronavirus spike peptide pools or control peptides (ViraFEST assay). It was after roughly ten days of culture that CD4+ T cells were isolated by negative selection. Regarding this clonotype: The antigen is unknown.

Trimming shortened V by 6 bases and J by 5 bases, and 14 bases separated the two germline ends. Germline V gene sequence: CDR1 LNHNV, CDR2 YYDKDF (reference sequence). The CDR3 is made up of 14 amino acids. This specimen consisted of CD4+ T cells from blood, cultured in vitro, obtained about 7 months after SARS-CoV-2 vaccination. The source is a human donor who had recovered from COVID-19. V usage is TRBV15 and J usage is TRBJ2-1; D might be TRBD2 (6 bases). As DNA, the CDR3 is TGTGCCACCAGGACTGGAGGGGAGGACAATGAGCAGTTCTTC. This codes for CATRTGGEDNEQFF.